A selection of T cell receptor beta chains follows, all from one sample in a study of cytomegalovirus exposure and HLA in healthy donors. Here immunoSEQ multiplex PCR was the method, and the copy in TCRdb shows in-frame clones only, minus some. In the table there are a few hundred thousand clones, 80% to 90% of which are singletons. Sample: PBMCs. The receptors were sampled from a woman aged 18-29 years in good health and CMV-seronegative. The conserved cysteine and the conserved F or W are not part of the CDR3 here. D genes are given only for firm matches.

TRBV5-1	TRBD1	ASRSALTGDLHEQY
TRBV5-4	TRBD2	ASSLAGPNTGELF
TRBV5-5	TRBD1	ASSLGTGKKNTEAF
TRBV7-3	TRBD2	ASSLAGGPYNEQF
TRBV11-2	NA	ASSLGAEAF
TRBV5-1	NA	ASSLESGLPYEQY
TRBV2	NA	ASSSFATSPLH
TRBV15	TRBD2	ATSETSGATDTQY
TRBV18	NA	ASSPPGGGSLGPYEQY
TRBV5-6	NA	ASSWGGNQPQH
TRBV19	TRBD1	ASSIQGVGSGYT
TRBV5-4	NA	ASSLATFYNEQF
TRBV6-5	TRBD2	ASRPVSGGRVEQY
TRBV2	NA	ASSVSGRQGNQPQH
TRBV29-1	TRBD1	SAPGTGSEQF
TRBV5-6	NA	ASSFGQPNEKLF
TRBV10-3	NA	AHSQGTSTDTQY
TRBV2	NA	ASSQQESGLKY
TRBV5-4	TRBD2	ASGTSGTDTQY
TRBV5-6	NA	ASSLAGNQPQH
TRBV29-1	NA	SVVLAGPGNQPQH
TRBV11-2	NA	ASSPSGQHYGYT
TRBV6-4	NA	ASSDVRYYGYT
TRBV30	NA	AWSHTPGGGTDTQY
TRBV6-5	TRBD1	ASRGGQGNQPQH
TRBV15	NA	ATSRVGEQF
TRBV5-1	TRBD1	ASSLAPTGTGQKTQY
TRBV7-3	TRBD2	ASSLGLDDEQF
TRBV13	NA	ASSATENYGYT
TRBV5-6	NA	ASSLGSAETQY
TRBV4-2	NA	ASSQVGWTPQGPTSYEQY
TRBV28	NA	ASSPPPGMGNYGYT